The present T cell receptor (beta chain) was sequenced within a study of control samples from healthy donors and cancer patients. V was shortened by 4 bases and J by 3 bases, with 14 bases between the two germline ends. Germline V CDR1 and CDR2: SQVTM, ANQGSEA. CDR3 length: 14 residues. The table came from immunoSEQ multiplex PCR; TCRdb's copy has only in-frame clones and leaves some out. The table has about 58,000 clones, 90% seen once; the top ten hold roughly 5.6%. The source material was PBMCs. This chain links TRBV29-1 with TRBJ2-3; TRBD1 might be the D (5 bases). The receptor's source is a man aged 60-69 years with colorectal cancer. The CDR3 loop is CSVARQSITDTQYF. In nucleotides, the CDR3 is TGCAGCGTTGCCCGACAGAGCATTACAGATACGCAGTATTTT.